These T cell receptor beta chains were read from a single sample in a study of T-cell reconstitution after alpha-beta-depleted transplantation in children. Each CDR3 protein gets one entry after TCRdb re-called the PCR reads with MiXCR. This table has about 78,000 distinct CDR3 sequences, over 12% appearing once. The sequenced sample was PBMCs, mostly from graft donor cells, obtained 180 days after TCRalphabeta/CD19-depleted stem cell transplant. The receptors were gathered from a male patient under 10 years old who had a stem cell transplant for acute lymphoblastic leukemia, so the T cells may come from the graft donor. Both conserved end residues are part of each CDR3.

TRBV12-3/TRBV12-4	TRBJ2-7	CASSLVPGGQDEQYF
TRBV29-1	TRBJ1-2	CSAEAGPGGYTF
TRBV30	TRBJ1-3	CAWSTGDTIYF
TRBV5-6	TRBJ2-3	CASSQGPRDTQYF
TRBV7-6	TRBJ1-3	CASSFKGGNTIYF
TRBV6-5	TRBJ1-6	CASINRGRIRSSYNSPLHF
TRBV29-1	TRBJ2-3	CSVGRGYVATDTQYF
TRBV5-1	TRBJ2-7	CASSLVGSQRGYEQYF
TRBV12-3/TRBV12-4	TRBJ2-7	CASSLEASGSYEQYF
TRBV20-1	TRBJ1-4	CSARDRAVLLF
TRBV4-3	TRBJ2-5	CASSQDRGETQYF
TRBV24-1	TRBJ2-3	CATARGTDTQYF
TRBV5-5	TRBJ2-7	CASSLRQGRTYEQYF
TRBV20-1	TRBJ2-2	CSAGERRNTGELFF
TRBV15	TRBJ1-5	CATSRSGLSNGNQPQHF
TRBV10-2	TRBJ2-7	CASSDRTGITYEQYF
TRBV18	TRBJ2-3	CASSPRTSGRARGTDTQYF
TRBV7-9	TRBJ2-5	CASSDREGETQYF
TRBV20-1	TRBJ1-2	CSARANYGYTF
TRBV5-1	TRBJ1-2	CASRVTVFNYGYTF
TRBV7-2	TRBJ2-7	CASSSRGQGAPYEQYF
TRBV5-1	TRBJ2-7	CASSHNREQYF
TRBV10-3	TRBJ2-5	CAIQGGAGETQYF
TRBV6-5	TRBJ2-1	CASSYSGLYNEQFF
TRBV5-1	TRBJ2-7	CASSPRTSGLEQYF
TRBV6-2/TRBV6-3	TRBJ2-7	CASSLWTAPYEQYF
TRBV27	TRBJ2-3	CASSLVVGGDTQYF
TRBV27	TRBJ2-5	CASSLWREPLGAQYF
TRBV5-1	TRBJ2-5	CASSYKYFRETQYF
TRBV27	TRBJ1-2	CASSSGQGYYGYSF
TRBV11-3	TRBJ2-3	CASSAQSRGDTQYF
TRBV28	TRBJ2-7	CASSHGLADAYF
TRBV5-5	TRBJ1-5	CASSLASQPNQPQHF
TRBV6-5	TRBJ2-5	CASSYSDRGETQYF
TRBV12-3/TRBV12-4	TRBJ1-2	CASSFYQTGGFGYTF
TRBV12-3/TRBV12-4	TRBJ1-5	CASSSRQGGEPQHF
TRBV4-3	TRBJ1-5	CASSQERLWPQHF
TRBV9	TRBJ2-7	CASSEGGLAAYEQYF
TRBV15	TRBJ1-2	CATSRGPSGYTF
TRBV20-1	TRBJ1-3	CSARHGASGNTIYF
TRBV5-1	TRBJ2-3	CASILRSTDTQYF
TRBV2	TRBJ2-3	CASSGGLAPDTQYF
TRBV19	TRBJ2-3	CASKRDRSTDTQYF
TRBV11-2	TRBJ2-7	CASSSSLGVPYEQYF
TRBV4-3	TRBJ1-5	CASSQDTGLNQPQHF
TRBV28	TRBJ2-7	CASSFGGPQAFEQYF
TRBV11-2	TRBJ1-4	CASSLKAYRGPDSPSEKLFF
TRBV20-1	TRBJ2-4	CSAALNIQYF
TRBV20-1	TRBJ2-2	CSARRASGHGELFF
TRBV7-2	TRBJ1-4	CASSFDRATNEKLFF
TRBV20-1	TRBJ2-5	CSAFSLSSDQETQYF
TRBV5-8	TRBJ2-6	CASSWGGANVLTF
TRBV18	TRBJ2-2	CASSPQAGGSGELFF
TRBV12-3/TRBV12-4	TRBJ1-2	CASSLFSFYGYTF